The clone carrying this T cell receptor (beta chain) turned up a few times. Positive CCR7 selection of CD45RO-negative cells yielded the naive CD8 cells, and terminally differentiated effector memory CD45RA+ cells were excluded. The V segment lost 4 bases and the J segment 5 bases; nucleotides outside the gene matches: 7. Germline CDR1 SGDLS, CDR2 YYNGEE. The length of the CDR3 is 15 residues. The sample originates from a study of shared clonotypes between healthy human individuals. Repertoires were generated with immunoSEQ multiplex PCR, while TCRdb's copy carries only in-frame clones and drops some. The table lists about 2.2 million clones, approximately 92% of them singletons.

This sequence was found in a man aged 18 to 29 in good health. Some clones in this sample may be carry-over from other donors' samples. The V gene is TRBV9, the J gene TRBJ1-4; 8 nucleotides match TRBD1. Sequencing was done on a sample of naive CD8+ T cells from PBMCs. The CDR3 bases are TGTGCCAGCAGCCCCATGACAGGGGAGAATGAAAAACTGTTTTTT. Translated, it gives CASSPMTGENEKLFF.